The 29 T cell receptor beta chains listed next were all sequenced from one sample in a study of beta chain features in type 1 diabetes. The study, taken as a whole, reports: For Type 1 diabetes patients, all four CD4+ subsets carried TCRB CDR3s that were moderately but significantly shorter.

Expressed TCRB transcripts were sequenced because the isolated RNA had all been reverse transcribed beforehand. Clones were read by immunoSEQ multiplex PCR, and TCRdb kept only the in-frame ones, dropping some. The sample holds hundreds of thousands of clones; about 14% are singletons and the top ten take approximately 0.043%. These receptors have no identified antigens. The source material was naive CD4+ T cells from blood. The origin of the receptors is a man aged 18 to 29 with type 1 diabetes.

In its sample, this clone was seen a few times. The V gene is TRBV5-4, the J gene TRBJ2-3, with 11 bases lining up with TRBD2. The CDR3 has 14 residues. Unmatched junction bases numbered 3, after V lost 9 bases and J lost 0 bases. Germline CDR1 SGHNT, CDR2 YYREEE (reference sequence). As DNA, the CDR3 is TGTGCCATCAGACTAGCGGGGAGCACAGATACGCAGTATTTT. It codes for CAIRLAGSTDTQYF. The entire variable domain, with the rest obtained from reference TRBV5-4 and TRBJ2-3, is as follows: ETGVTQSPTHLIKTRGQQVTLRCSSQSGHNTVSWYQQALGQGPQFIFQYYREEENGRGNFPPRFSGLQFPNYSSELNVNALELDDSALYLCAIRLAGSTDTQYFGPGTRLTVL.

This clone turned up a few times. The same CDR3 also results from other DNA sequences found in this sample. This chain links TRBV5-1 with TRBJ2-7, with D unclear. The CDR3 spans 12 residues. CDR1 is SGHRS, CDR2 YFSETQ, per germline. Trimming left V 0 bases short and J 3 bases short, with 4 bases between. The CDR3 nucleotides are TGCGCCAGCAGCTTGGGGGACTACGAGCAGTACTTC. Amino acid sequence: CASSLGDYEQYF.

The chain couples TRBV2 to TRBJ1-4, with a tentative D call TRBD1 (5 bases). This CDR3 comprises 15 residues. The ends were cut back, 5 bases at V and 0 bases at J, with 10 bases in the middle. Germline CDR1 and CDR2: SNHLY and FYNNEI. This CDR3 is CASSPGSTTNEKLFF. The DNA for the CDR3 is TGTGCCAGCAGTCCAGGGAGTACAACTAATGAAAAACTGTTTTTT.

The chain combines TRBV9 with TRBJ1-4; D gene ambiguous. Germline V gene data show CDR1 as SGDLS and CDR2 as YYNGEE. CDR3 length: 15 residues. Trimming removed 3 bases from V and 7 bases from J, with 16 bases in between. CDR3 region: CASSAGPSSGEKLFF. The CDR3 nucleotides read TGTGCCAGCAGCGCAGGTCCTTCAAGCGGTGAAAAACTGTTTTTT.

This clone was detected only a few times. The CDR3 loop reads CATPPGDGGYTF. The DNA for the CDR3 is TGTGCCACCCCGCCAGGGGACGGCGGCTACACCTTC. The genes are TRBV9 and TRBJ1-2; tentatively, D is TRBD1 (6 bases). The CDR3 totals 12 residues. The germline V and J ends were trimmed by 9 bases and 8 bases, with 17 bases remaining between them. Germline CDR1 SGDLS, CDR2 YYNGEE. Filled out from reference TRBV9 and TRBJ1-2, the complete variable domain reads DSGVTQTPKHLITATGQRVTLRCSPRSGDLSVYWYQQSLDQGLQFLIQYYNGEERAKGNILERFSAQQFPDLHSELNLSSLELGDSALYFCATPPGDGGYTFGSGTRLTVV.

Only a few counts were recorded for this clone. The chain has TRBV19 and TRBJ2-7; 7 positions agree with TRBD1. The CDR3 runs to 14 residues. Per the germline V gene, CDR1 is LNHDA and CDR2 is SQIVND (reference sequence). V was clipped by 6 bases and J by 2 bases; unmatched bases: 7. CDR3 coding DNA: TGTGCCAGTAGGATGACCGGGACAGCCTACGAGCAGTACTTC. This sequence encodes CASRMTGTAYEQYF.

The V and J genes are TRBV27 and TRBJ1-1, with D possibly being TRBD1 (5 bases). CDR3 length: 13 residues. The germline CDR1 and CDR2 sequences are MNHEY and SMNVEV (reference sequence). V shed 6 bases and J shed 9 bases, with 17 bases lying between them. CDR3 loop: CASSRSPGFQAFF. CDR3 coding DNA: TGTGCCAGCAGCCGATCCCCAGGGTTTCAAGCTTTCTTT.

This clone appeared a few times. The genes are TRBV5-8 and TRBJ1-6; D is possibly TRBD1 (6 bases). The CDR3 is 17 amino acids. Germline V gene data show CDR1 as SGHTS and CDR2 as YDEGEE. Trimming removed 0 bases from V and 9 bases from J, with 19 bases in between. The CDR3 sequence is CASSLGNVLGGGSPLHF. The DNA of the CDR3 is TGTGCCAGCAGCTTGGGAAATGTTTTGGGGGGCGGTTCACCCCTCCACTTT.

The chain joins TRBV7-6 to TRBJ1-1; D call uncertain. V was cut by 3 bases and J by 5 bases, with 10 bases left in between. The CDR3 runs 13 residues. CDR1 is SGHVS, CDR2 FNYEAQ, per germline. CDR3 in amino acids: CASSFTSRTEAFF. The CDR3 DNA reads as TGTGCCAGCAGCTTTACGAGTCGGACTGAAGCTTTCTTT.

This clone has only a few counts. This rearrangement joins TRBV20-1 to TRBJ2-7; no clear D gene. Germline V gives CDR1 DFQATT, CDR2 SNEGSKA (reference sequence). CDR3 length equals 11 residues. V was pared by 6 bases and J by 4 bases, with 10 bases between. The CDR3 reads CSATRNYEQYF. The CDR3 region has the DNA TGCAGTGCGACGAGGAATTACGAGCAGTACTTC.

This clone was seen a handful of times. The CDR3 region has the DNA TGTGCCAGCAGTCTTGTGCGGACTAACTATGGCTACACCTTC. Its protein product is CASSLVRTNYGYTF. V is TRBV7-9 and J is TRBJ1-2; D call uncertain. Germline V gives CDR1 SEHNR, CDR2 FQNEAQ (reference sequence). The V end was cut by 6 bases, the J end by 0 bases, with 11 bases between. This CDR3 has 14 amino acids.

This chain joins TRBV13 and TRBJ1-2; unclear D gene. Germline V gene sequence: CDR1 PRHDT, CDR2 FYEKMQ (reference sequence). This CDR3 has 12 residues. Trimming took 1 base from V and 7 from J, leaving 7 bases between them. DNA of the CDR3: TGTGCCAGCAGCTTAGAGCCCGGTGGCTACACCTTC. This encodes CASSLEPGGYTF.

This clone has a handful of counts. The chain couples TRBV5-4 to TRBJ2-5; D gene uncertain. Trimming pared 2 bases from V and 0 bases from J, leaving 8 bases between. The CDR3 length is 14 residues. CDR1 and CDR2 from the germline V gene are SGHNT and YYREEE (reference sequence). The CDR3 reads CASSFDINQETQYF. In DNA, the CDR3 is TGTGCCAGCAGCTTTGATATAAACCAAGAGACCCAGTACTTC.

The chain uses TRBV28 and TRBJ1-1, with D uncertain. Per germline, CDR1 MDHEN and CDR2 SYDVKM. The CDR3 loop spans 14 amino acids. V gave up 5 bases and J gave up 6 bases, with 16 bases separating them. The CDR3 DNA reads TGTGCCAGCAGTCCAGCGTCGGGGTCAGCTGAAGCTTTCTTT. Translating it yields CASSPASGSAEAFF.

The table lists this clone with a few counts. The rearrangement links TRBV30 to TRBJ2-7; D uncertain. CDR1 is GTSNPN and CDR2 is SVGIG in the germline V gene (reference sequence). The CDR3 is made up of 14 amino acids. Trimming left V 0 bases short and J 5 bases short, with 14 bases between. CDR3: CAWSVGYPRNEQYF. The DNA for the CDR3 is TGTGCCTGGAGTGTCGGCTACCCAAGGAACGAGCAGTACTTC.

V usage is TRBV4-2 and J usage is TRBJ1-4; D gene ambiguous. Germline V CDR1 and CDR2: LGHNA, YNFKEQ. V was cut by 0 bases and J by 7 bases, with 3 bases left in between. The CDR3 loop spans 12 amino acids. The CDR3 DNA reads as TGTGCCAGCAGCCAAGAACTTGAAAAACTGTTTTTT. This gives the protein CASSQELEKLFF.

This clone came up a few times. CDR3 amino acids: CAIRGQGQETQYF. CDR3 sequence (DNA): TGTGCCATCAGGGGACAGGGCCAAGAGACCCAGTACTTC. The chain carries TRBV10-3 and TRBJ2-5, with 9 bases that match TRBD1. There are 13 residues in the CDR3. From germline, CDR1 is ENHRY and CDR2 SYGVKD. With V trimmed by 6 bases and J by 1 base, 0 bases remained unmatched.

The CDR3 here is CASSLDRNSYGYTF. The CDR3 DNA follows: TGTGCCAGCAGCTTAGATCGAAACAGTTATGGCTACACCTTC. This rearrangement joins TRBV11-2 to TRBJ1-2, with no clear D. The V gene's germline CDR1 is SGHAT and CDR2 FQNNGV. This CDR3 contains 14 residues. Trimming left V 0 bases short and J 5 bases short, with 10 bases between.

This clone was seen a handful of times. The V call is TRBV9, the J call TRBJ2-1, with D maybe TRBD2 (6 bases). The CDR3 has 15 amino acids. Germline loops: CDR1 SGDLS, CDR2 YYNGEE. V was shortened by 3 bases and J by 1 base, with 11 bases between the two germline ends. CDR3 sequence reads: CASSAGSGSYNEQFF. The CDR3 region has the DNA TGTGCCAGCAGCGCCGGGAGTGGGTCCTACAATGAGCAGTTCTTC.

The chain links TRBV7-2 to TRBJ2-7; D is perhaps TRBD1 (5 bases). The CDR3 contains 13 residues. Germline V gene data show CDR1 as SGHTA and CDR2 as FQGNSA. V was shortened by 3 bases and J by 1 base, with 7 bases between the two germline ends. The CDR3 DNA is TGTGCCAGCAGCTTTCAGGGTTCCTACGAGCAGTACTTC. Translation gives CASSFQGSYEQYF.

The chain carries TRBV28 and TRBJ1-2; no reliable D call. CDR3 length: 14 amino acids. Germline V CDR1 and CDR2: MDHEN, SYDVKM. V lost 5 bases, J lost 0 bases, and 10 bases lay in between. CDR3 protein: CASSDLLTNYGYTF. CDR3 bases: TGTGCCAGCAGTGACCTACTGACTAACTATGGCTACACCTTC.

This sequence joins TRBV19 and TRBJ1-5; 8 bases fit TRBD1. Germline trimming cut 4 bases from V and 5 bases from J; bases unmatched to any gene: 7. The CDR3 extends over 15 amino acids. Germline loops: CDR1 LNHDA, CDR2 SQIVND (reference sequence). The CDR3 sequence: CASSTVGQGDQPQHF. CDR3 bases: TGTGCCAGTAGTACCGTCGGACAGGGAGATCAGCCCCAGCATTTT. The variable domain in full, completed from reference TRBV19 and TRBJ1-5, reads DGGITQSPKYLFRKEGQNVTLSCEQNLNHDAMYWYRQDPGQGLRLIYYSQIVNDFQKGDIAEGYSVSREKKESFPLTVTSAQKNPTAFYLCASSTVGQGDQPQHFGDGTRLSIL.

A few counts support this clone. The chain combines TRBV7-2 with TRBJ2-3, with TRBD2 identical over 7 bases. V dropped 6 bases and J dropped 8; count of bases not matched to a gene: 14. CDR3 length: 15 amino acids. Germline V gene lookup returns CDR1 SGHTA and CDR2 FQGNSA. CDR3 sequence (DNA): TGTGCCAGCAGGGACCAAGCGGGAAGTCGAACTACGCAGTATTTT. Amino acid sequence: CASRDQAGSRTTQYF.

The chain is built from TRBV5-5 and TRBJ1-5; 7 nucleotides match TRBD1. The CDR3 contains 14 residues. V trimming: 3 bases; J trimming: 5 bases; junction bases outside the gene matches: 5. Germline-derived CDR1 and CDR2 are SGHKS and YYEKEE (reference sequence). As DNA, the CDR3 is TGTGCCAGCAGCTCGGGACAGACTGATCAGCCCCAGCATTTT. Its protein is CASSSGQTDQPQHF.

The chain recombines TRBV20-1 with TRBJ1-1; D unresolved. The ends were cut back, 3 bases at V and 6 bases at J, with 8 bases in the middle. Germline values: CDR1 DFQATT, CDR2 SNEGSKA (reference sequence). There are 11 residues in the CDR3. CDR3 DNA sequence: TGCAGTGCTAGCCCGGGCGCTGAAGCTTTCTTT. Its translation is CSASPGAEAFF.

This clone was picked up a small number of times. The J gene is TRBJ2-4, the V gene TRBV7-2; D not resolved. Germline values: CDR1 SGHTA, CDR2 FQGNSA. This CDR3 is 13 amino acids long. Trimming pared 6 bases from V and 7 bases from J, leaving 13 bases between. CDR3 in amino acids: CASRFSASNIQYF. The CDR3 nucleotides read TGTGCCAGCAGATTTAGTGCGAGCAACATTCAGTACTTC.

This clone was counted a few times. The sample has other DNA sequences that encode this CDR3 too. This chain uses TRBV5-1 with TRBJ2-1; the match to TRBD1 covers 7 bases. The CDR3 has 15 amino acids. In germline, CDR1 is SGHRS, CDR2 YFSETQ. The J segment lost 4 bases and the V segment lost 0 bases, leaving 4 bases of the junction unmatched. The CDR3 sequence: CASSLVQGPYNEQFF. The CDR3 nucleotides are TGCGCCAGCAGCTTGGTACAGGGGCCTTACAATGAGCAGTTCTTC. Filled out from reference TRBV5-1 and TRBJ2-1, the complete variable domain reads KAGVTQTPRYLIKTRGQQVTLSCSPISGHRSVSWYQQTPGQGLQFLFEYFSETQRNKGNFPGRFSGRQFSNSRSEMNVSTLELGDSALYLCASSLVQGPYNEQFFGPGTRLTVL.

This clone showed up just a few times. The chain couples TRBV7-2 to TRBJ2-7; TRBD1 agrees at 8 bases. The germline V gene has CDR1 SGHTA and CDR2 FQGNSA. V lost 5 bases to trimming and J lost 3 bases; unmatched junction nucleotides: 6. The length of the CDR3 is 14 residues. The CDR3 reads CASSPGTGRYEQYF. CDR3 DNA sequence: TGTGCCAGCAGCCCTGGGACAGGCCGCTACGAGCAGTACTTC.

The chain carries TRBV5-6 and TRBJ2-5; a weak D match, TRBD2 (5 bases). CDR3 length: 14 amino acids. V lost 0 bases and J 4 bases, leaving 10 bases between the germline ends. CDR1 and CDR2 from the germline V gene are SGHDT and YYEEEE. The CDR3 DNA sequence: TGTGCCAGCAGCTTGGGTGCGGGCCGAGAGACCCAGTACTTC. Its protein product is CASSLGAGRETQYF.